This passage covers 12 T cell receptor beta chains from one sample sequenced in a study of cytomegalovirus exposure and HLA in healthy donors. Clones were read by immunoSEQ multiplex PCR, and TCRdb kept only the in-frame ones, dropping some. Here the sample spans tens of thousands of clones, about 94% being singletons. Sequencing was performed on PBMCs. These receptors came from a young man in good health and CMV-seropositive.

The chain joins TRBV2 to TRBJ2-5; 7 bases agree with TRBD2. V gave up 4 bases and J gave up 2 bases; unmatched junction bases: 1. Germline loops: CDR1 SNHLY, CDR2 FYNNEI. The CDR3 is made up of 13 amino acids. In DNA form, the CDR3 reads TGTGCCAGCAGTGCCGGGGGGCAAGAGACCCAGTACTTC. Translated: CASSAGGQETQYF. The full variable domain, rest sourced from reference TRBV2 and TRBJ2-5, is EPEVTQTPSHQVTQMGQEVILRCVPISNHLYFYWYRQILGQKVEFLVSFYNNEISEKSEIFDDQFSVERPDGSNFTLKIRSTKLEDSAMYFCASSAGGQETQYFGPGTRLLVL.

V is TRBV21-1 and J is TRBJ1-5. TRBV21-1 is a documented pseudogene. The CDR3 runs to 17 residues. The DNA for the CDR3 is TGTGCCAGCAGCGCCTCGCCGGGGGAACATCAGAATCAGCCCCAGCATTTT. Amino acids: CASSASPGEHQNQPQHF.

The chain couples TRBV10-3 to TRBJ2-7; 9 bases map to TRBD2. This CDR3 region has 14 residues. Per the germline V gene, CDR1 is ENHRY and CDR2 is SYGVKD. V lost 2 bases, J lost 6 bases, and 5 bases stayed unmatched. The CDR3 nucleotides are TGTGCCATCAGTGAGGGCGGGAGGGACGGCGAGCAGTACTTC. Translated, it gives CAISEGGRDGEQYF.

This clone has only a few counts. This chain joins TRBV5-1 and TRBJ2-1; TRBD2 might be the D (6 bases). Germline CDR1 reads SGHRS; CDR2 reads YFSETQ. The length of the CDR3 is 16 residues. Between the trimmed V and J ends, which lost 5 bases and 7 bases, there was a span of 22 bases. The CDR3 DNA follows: TGCGCCAGCAGTCCTCTAGCGTCACTACGGGATAATGAGCAGTTCTTC. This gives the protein CASSPLASLRDNEQFF.

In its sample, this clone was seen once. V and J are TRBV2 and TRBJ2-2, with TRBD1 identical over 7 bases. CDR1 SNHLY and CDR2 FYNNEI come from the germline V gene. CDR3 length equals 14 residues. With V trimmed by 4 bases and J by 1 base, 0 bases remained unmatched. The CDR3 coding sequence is TGTGCCAGCAGTGGACAGGGGAACACCGGGGAGCTGTTTTTT. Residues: CASSGQGNTGELFF.

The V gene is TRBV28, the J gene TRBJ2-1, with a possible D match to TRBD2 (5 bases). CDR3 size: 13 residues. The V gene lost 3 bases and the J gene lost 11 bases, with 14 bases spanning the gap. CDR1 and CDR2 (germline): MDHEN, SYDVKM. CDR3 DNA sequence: TGTGCCAGCAGTTTCGGCCTAGCTGGGAAGCAGTTCTTC. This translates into CASSFGLAGKQFF. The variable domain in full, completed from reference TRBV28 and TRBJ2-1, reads DVKVTQSSRYLVKRTGEKVFLECVQDMDHENMFWYRQDPGLGLRLIYFSYDVKMKEKGDIPEGYSVSREKKERFSLILESASTNQTSMYLCASSFGLAGKQFFGPGTRLTVL.

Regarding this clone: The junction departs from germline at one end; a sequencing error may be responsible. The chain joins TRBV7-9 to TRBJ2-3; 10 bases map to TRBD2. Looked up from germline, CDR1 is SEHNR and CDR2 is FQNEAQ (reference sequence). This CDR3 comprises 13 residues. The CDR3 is CASSLAGEPTQYF. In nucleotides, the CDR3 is TGTGCCAGCAGCCTAGCGGGAGAGCCTACGCAGTATTTT.

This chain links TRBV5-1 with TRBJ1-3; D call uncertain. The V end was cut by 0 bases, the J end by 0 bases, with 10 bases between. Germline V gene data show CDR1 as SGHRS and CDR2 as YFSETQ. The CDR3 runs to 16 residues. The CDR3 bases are TGCGCCAGCAGCTTGGCCGCGGGGATCTCTGGAAACACCATATATTTT. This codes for CASSLAAGISGNTIYF.

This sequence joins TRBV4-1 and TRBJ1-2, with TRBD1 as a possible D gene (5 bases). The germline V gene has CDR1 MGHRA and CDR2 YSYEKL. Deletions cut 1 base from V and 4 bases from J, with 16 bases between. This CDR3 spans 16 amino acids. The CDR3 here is CASSQAFADTGYGYTF. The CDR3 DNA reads TGCGCCAGCAGCCAAGCCTTCGCGGACACAGGCTATGGCTACACCTTC.

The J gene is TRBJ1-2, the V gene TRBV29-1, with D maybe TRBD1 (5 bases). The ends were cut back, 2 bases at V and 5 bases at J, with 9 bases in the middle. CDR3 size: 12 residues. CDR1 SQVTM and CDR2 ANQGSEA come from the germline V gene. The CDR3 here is CSVERRGYGYTF. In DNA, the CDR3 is TGCAGCGTTGAAAGGCGGGGGTATGGCTACACCTTC.

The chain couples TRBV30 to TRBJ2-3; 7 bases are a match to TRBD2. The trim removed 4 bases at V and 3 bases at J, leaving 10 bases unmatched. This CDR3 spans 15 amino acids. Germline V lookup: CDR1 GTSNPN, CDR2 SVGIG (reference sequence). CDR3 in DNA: TGTGCCTGGACCCGGGCGGGGGTTGGAACAGATACGCAGTATTTT. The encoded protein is CAWTRAGVGTDTQYF. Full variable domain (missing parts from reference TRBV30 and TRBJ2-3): SQTIHQWPATLVQPVGSPLSLECTVEGTSNPNLYWYRQAAGRGLQLLFYSVGIGQISSEVPQNLSASRPQDRQFILSSKKLLLSDSGFYLCAWTRAGVGTDTQYFGPGTRLTVL.

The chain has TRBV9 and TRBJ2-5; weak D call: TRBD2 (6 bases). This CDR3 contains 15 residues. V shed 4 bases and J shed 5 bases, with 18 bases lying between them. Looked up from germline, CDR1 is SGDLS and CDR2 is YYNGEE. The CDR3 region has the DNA TGTGCCAGCAGCCAGGAGGGCGGCTCTGGGGAGACCCAGTACTTC. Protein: CASSQEGGSGETQYF.